This T cell receptor beta chain was captured in a study of blood T cell repertoires in COVID-19. Across the study: From the United States, Italy and Spain came samples of acute and convalescent COVID-19. Sample material is recorded as cDNA or gDNA derived from T cells, B-cell-depleted T cells, or PBMCs.

After removal of 5 bases from V and 6 bases from J, the junction contained 5 bases not matched to a gene. The CDR3 consists of 15 residues. Germline CDR1 reads LNHDA; CDR2 reads SQIVND (reference sequence). Assay used: immunoSEQ multiplex PCR; TCRdb lists only in-frame clones, some missing. Of around 130,000 clones listed, less than 90% are singletons. The clonotype comes from a man aged 55 to 70 with acute or convalescent COVID-19. The sample comprised peripheral blood. J is TRBJ1-4 and V is TRBV19, with 11 bases fitting TRBD1. The CDR3 spells CASSPPDRGHEKLFF. The CDR3 DNA follows: TGTGCCAGTAGTCCCCCGGACAGGGGGCATGAAAAACTGTTTTTT. The whole variable domain, filled in from reference TRBV19 and TRBJ1-4, reads DGGITQSPKYLFRKEGQNVTLSCEQNLNHDAMYWYRQDPGQGLRLIYYSQIVNDFQKGDIAEGYSVSREKKESFPLTVTSAQKNPTAFYLCASSPPDRGHEKLFFGSGTQLSVL.